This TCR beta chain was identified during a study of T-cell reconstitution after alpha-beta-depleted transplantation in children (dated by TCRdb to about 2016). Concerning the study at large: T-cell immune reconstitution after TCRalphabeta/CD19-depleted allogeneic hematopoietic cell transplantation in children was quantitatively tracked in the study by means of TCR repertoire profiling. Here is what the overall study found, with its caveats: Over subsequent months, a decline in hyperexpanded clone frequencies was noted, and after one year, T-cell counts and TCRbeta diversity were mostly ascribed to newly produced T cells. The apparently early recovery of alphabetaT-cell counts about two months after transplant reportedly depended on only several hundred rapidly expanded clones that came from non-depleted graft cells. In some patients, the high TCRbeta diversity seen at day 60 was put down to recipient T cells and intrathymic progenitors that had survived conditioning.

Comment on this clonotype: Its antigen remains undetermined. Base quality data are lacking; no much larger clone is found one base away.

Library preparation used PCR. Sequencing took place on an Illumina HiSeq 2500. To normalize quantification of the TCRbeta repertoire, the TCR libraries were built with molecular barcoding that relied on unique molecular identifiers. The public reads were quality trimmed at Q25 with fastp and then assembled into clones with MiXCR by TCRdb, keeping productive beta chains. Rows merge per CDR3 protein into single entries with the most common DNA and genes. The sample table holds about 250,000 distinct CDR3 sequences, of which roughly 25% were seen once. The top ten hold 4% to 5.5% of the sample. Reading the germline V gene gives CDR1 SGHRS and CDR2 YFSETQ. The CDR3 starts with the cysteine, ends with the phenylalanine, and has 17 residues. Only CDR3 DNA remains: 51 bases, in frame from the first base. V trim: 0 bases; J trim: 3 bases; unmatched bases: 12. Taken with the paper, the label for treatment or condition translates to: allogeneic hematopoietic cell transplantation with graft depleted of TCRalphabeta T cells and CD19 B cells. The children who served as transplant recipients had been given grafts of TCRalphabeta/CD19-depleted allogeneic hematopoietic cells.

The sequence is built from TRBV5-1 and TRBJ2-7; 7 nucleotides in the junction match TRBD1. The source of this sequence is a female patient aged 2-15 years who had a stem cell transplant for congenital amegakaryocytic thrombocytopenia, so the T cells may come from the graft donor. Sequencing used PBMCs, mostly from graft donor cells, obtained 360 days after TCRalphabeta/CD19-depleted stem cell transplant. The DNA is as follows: TGCGCCAGCAGCTTGGGGCTAGGGACAGTAGGGGTCTACGAGCAGTACTTC. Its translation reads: CASSLGLGTVGVYEQYF.